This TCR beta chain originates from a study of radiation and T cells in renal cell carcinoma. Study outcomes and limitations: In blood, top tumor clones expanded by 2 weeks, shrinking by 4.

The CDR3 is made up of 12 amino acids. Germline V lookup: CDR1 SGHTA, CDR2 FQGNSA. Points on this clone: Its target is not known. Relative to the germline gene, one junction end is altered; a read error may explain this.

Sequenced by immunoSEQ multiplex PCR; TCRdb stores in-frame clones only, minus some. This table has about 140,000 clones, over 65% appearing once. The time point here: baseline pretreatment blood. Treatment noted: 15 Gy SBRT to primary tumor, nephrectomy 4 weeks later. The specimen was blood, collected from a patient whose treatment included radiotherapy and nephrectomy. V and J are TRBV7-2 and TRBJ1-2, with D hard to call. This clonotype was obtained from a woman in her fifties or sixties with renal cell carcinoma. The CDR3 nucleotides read TGTGCCAGCAGCTCCAGTACGGGCCGGCCGGCCTTC. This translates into CASSSSTGRPAF.